The source of this TCR beta chain is a study of blood T cell repertoires in COVID-19. Study background: The study drew acute and convalescent COVID-19 samples from the United States, Italy and Spain. In each case, the material was cDNA or gDNA derived from T cells, B-cell-depleted T cells, or PBMCs.

Seattle enrolled patients during active infection and tracked them longitudinally. The authors' processing: Reference gene primer amplification in the assay estimated nucleated cell counts. TCRdb keeps only in-frame clones here, not all; method: immunoSEQ multiplex PCR. V and J calls and clone size are those listed in that table; D and trimming were worked out from the DNA. The sample lists about 240,000 clones; roughly nine tenths were seen once. The germline V gene encodes CDR1 SGHNT and CDR2 YYREEE (reference sequence). The V end lost 4 bases, the J end lost 9 bases, and 14 bases lay between the germline ends. The CDR3 spans 13 residues.

Specimen: peripheral blood. This rearrangement joins TRBV5-4 to TRBJ2-1; tentative D call: TRBD2 (7 bases). This receptor was identified in a woman aged 45-59 years with COVID-19, enrolled during active disease. The CDR3 sequence: CASSRLADSEQFF. As DNA, the CDR3 is TGTGCCAGCAGCCGGCTAGCGGACAGTGAGCAGTTCTTC.